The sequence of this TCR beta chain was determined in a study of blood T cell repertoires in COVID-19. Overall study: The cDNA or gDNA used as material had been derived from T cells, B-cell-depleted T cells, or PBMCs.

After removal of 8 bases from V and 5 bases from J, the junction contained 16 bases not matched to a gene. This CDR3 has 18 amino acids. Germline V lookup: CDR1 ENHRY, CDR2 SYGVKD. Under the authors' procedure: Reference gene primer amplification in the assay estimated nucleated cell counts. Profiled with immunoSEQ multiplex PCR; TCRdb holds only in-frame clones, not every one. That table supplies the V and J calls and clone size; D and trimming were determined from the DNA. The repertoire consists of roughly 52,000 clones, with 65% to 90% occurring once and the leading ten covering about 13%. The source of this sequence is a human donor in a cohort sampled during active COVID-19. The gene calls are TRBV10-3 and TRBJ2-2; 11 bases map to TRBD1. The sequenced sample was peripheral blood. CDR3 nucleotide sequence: TGTGCCATCGGTCCGGGGACAGGGGGGCCGGGAGGTACCGGGGAGCTGTTTTTT. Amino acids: CAIGPGTGGPGGTGELFF.